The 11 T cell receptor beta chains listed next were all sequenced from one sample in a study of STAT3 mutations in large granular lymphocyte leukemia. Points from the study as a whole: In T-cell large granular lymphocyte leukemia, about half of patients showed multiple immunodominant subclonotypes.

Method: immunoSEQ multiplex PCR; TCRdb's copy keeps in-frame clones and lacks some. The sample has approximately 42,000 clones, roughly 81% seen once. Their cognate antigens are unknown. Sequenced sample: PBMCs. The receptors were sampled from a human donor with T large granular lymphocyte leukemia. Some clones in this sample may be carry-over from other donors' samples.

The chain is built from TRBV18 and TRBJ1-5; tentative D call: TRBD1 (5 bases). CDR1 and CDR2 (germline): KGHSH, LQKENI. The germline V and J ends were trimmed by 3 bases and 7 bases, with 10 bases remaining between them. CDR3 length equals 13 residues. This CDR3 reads CASSPGGLQPQHF. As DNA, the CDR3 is TGTGCCAGCTCACCCGGGGGTTTGCAGCCCCAGCATTTT.

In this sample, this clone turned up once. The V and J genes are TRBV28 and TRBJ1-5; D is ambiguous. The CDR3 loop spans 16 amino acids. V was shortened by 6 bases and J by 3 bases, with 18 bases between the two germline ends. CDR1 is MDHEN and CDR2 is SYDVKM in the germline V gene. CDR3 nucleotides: TGTGCCAGCAGCCTGACCCGACTCCTTTTCAATCAGCCCCAGCATTTT. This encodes CASSLTRLLFNQPQHF.

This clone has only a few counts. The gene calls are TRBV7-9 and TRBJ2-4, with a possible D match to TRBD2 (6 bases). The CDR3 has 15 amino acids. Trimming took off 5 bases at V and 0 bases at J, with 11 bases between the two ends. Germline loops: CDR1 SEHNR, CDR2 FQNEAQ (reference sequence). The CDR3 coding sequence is TGTGCCAGCAGCCCCCGGGGAGGAGCCAAAAACATTCAGTACTTC. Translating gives CASSPRGGAKNIQYF.

CDR3 sequence reads: CASRVAPLYEQYF. Written as DNA, the CDR3 is TGTGCCAGCAGAGTGGCTCCCCTCTACGAGCAGTACTTC. The chain is built from TRBV7-2 and TRBJ2-7; D remains unclear. The CDR3 spans 13 residues. V was clipped by 6 bases and J by 3 bases, with 12 bases between them. Germline loops: CDR1 SGHTA, CDR2 FQGNSA.

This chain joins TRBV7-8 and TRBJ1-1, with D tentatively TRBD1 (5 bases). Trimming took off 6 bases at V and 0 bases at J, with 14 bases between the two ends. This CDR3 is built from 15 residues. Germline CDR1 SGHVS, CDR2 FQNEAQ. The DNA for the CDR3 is TGTGCCAGCAGTTCTTCCGGGACCCTGAACACTGAAGCTTTCTTT. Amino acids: CASSSSGTLNTEAFF.

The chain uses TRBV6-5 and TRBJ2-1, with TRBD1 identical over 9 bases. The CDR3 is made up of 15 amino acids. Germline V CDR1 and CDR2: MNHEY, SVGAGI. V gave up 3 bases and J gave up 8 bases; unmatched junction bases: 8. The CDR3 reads CASSYNGQGTDEQFF. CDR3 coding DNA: TGTGCCAGCAGTTATAACGGACAGGGGACGGATGAGCAGTTCTTC.

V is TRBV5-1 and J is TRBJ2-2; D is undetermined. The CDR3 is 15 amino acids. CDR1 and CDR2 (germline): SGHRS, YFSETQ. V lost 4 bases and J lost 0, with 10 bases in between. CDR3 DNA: TGCGCCAGCAGCCCGTCACGAGCGAACACCGGGGAGCTGTTTTTT. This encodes CASSPSRANTGELFF.

The CDR3 protein is CASRPGTGVGYTF. As DNA, the CDR3 is TGTGCCAGTCGCCCCGGGACAGGGGTCGGCTACACCTTC. V usage is TRBV7-2 and J usage is TRBJ1-2, with 10 bases aligning to TRBD1. Germline V lookup: CDR1 SGHTA, CDR2 FQGNSA. The CDR3 has 13 amino acids. The J segment lost 8 bases and the V segment lost 9 bases, leaving 9 bases of the junction unmatched.

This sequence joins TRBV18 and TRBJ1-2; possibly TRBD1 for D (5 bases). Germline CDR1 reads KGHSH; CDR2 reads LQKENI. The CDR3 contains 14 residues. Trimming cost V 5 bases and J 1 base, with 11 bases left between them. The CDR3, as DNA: TGTGCCAGCTCAACCGGGACGGATAACTATGGCTACACCTTC. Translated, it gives CASSTGTDNYGYTF.

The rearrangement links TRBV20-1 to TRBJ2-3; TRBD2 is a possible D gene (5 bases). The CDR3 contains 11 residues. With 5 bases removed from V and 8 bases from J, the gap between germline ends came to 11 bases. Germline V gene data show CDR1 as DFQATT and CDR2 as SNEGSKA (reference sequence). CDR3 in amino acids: CSAPVAITQYF. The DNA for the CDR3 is TGCAGTGCTCCCGTAGCGATTACGCAGTATTTT.

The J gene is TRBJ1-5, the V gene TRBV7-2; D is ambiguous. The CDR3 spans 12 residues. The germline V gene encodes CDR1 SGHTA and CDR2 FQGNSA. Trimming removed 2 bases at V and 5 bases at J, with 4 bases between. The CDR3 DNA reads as TGTGCCAGCAGCTTACTTGATCAGCCCCAGCATTTT. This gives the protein CASSLLDQPQHF.